These T cell receptor beta chains were read from a single sample in a study of T-cell memory formation after mild COVID-19. Using its own MiXCR run on the 5' RACE reads, TCRdb lists one record per CDR3 protein. The data hold roughly 350,000 distinct CDR3 sequences, with 28% observed a single time. Material for sequencing was PBMCs or a T cell subset sorted from them (not recorded which). These receptors originate from an adult woman who had mild COVID-19 (a few samples of this study predate the infection). Cell type and time point are not known. Each CDR3 is given with its conserved first and last residue. The D gene is left open where the match is weak. Clone size is not always given. Where it is, it says once, few, many or a class for expanded clones.

clone_size	v_call	d_call	j_call	cdr3_nt	cdr3_aa
.	TRBV20-1	.	TRBJ1-2	TGCAGTGCTAGGATACAGGGTGGGGGCTACACCTTC	CSARIQGGGYTF
few	TRBV6-5	.	TRBJ1-4	TGTGCCAGCAGTTACTTGGGCAGCTTAGGGGAAAAACTGTTTTTT	CASSYLGSLGEKLFF
.	TRBV11-2	.	TRBJ1-1	TGTGCCAGCAGCTTAGATCTAAGGCGGGACGGCACTGAAGCTTTCTTT	CASSLDLRRDGTEAFF
.	TRBV29-1	TRBD1	TRBJ1-2	TGCAGCGTGCCCAACAGGGGGGACTATGGCTACACCTTC	CSVPNRGDYGYTF
few	TRBV11-2	.	TRBJ2-2	TGTGCCAGCAGCCCATCTCTGCTAGCGCGGAACACCGGGGAGCTGTTTTTT	CASSPSLLARNTGELFF
.	TRBV5-1	.	TRBJ1-2	TGCGCCAGCCCCCACGGGGATGTACCGAACTATGGCTACACCTTC	CASPHGDVPNYGYTF
.	TRBV30	.	TRBJ2-1	TGTGCCTGGAGCTCTGGGAATGAGCAGTTCTTC	CAWSSGNEQFF
.	TRBV7-9	.	TRBJ2-1	TGTGCCAGCAGCTTAGGACAGTTCGGGCAGTTCTTC	CASSLGQFGQFF
.	TRBV7-8	TRBD2	TRBJ2-2	TGTGCCAGCAGCTTAACTCGACTAGCGGAGGCGAACACCGGGGAGCTGTTTTTT	CASSLTRLAEANTGELFF
many	TRBV12-3/TRBV12-4	.	TRBJ2-3	TGTGCCAGCAGCCTTAACACAGATACGCAGTATTTT	CASSLNTDTQYF
many	TRBV7-9	TRBD2	TRBJ2-3	TGTGCCAGCGGACCTATAGCGGGAGTCACAGATACGCAGTATTTT	CASGPIAGVTDTQYF
.	TRBV5-1	TRBD1	TRBJ1-2	TGCGCCAGTGGACAGGGCGACTATGGCTACACCTTC	CASGQGDYGYTF
few	TRBV5-1	.	TRBJ1-1	TGCGCCAGCAGGCCCGGGGCCACTATGAACACTGAAGCTTTCTTT	CASRPGATMNTEAFF
few	TRBV6-2/TRBV6-3	.	TRBJ2-7	TGTGCCAGCAGTTACGGGGCGCAAGGGGGCTACGAGCAGTACTTC	CASSYGAQGGYEQYF
.	TRBV6-5	.	TRBJ2-1	TGTGCCAGCAGTTACTCTTTGGGGGCCACCTACAATGAGCAGTTCTTC	CASSYSLGATYNEQFF
few	TRBV5-1	.	TRBJ2-3	TGCGCCAGCAGCTTGACGGCTAGGGACACAGATACGCAGTATTTT	CASSLTARDTDTQYF
few	TRBV7-9	.	TRBJ1-2	TGTGCCAGCAGCTTGGGGCAGAGAAACTATGGCTACACCTTC	CASSLGQRNYGYTF
.	TRBV7-9	TRBD2	TRBJ2-1	TGTGCCAGCAGCTCTGGACTAGCGGGAGTTGTGGATGAGCAGTTCTTC	CASSSGLAGVVDEQFF
.	TRBV28	TRBD1	TRBJ1-1	TGTGCCACAGCCGGGACAGGGGTTACTGAAGCTTTCTTT	CATAGTGVTEAFF
few	TRBV7-2	.	TRBJ2-2	TGTGCCAGCAGCTTAGTGGGCGGGATGAACACCGGGGAGCTGTTTTTT	CASSLVGGMNTGELFF
few	TRBV7-2	.	TRBJ2-7	TGTGCCAGCAGCCCCGGCAGGTCCACCTACGAGCAGTACTTC	CASSPGRSTYEQYF
few	TRBV11-3	.	TRBJ2-3	TGTGCCAGCAGCTCCCCCGAAAGGGATACGCAGTATTTT	CASSSPERDTQYF
.	TRBV18	TRBD1	TRBJ2-5	TGTGCCAGCTCACAGACAGGGGCCAAAGAGACCCAGTACTTC	CASSQTGAKETQYF
.	TRBV12-3/TRBV12-4	.	TRBJ2-2	TGTGCCAGCAGTTTGAGGGGGGCTGGCGGGGAGCTGTTTTTT	CASSLRGAGGELFF
.	TRBV3-1	.	TRBJ2-7	TGTGCCAGCAGCCAAGACGAAGGGGGGGGCTCCTACGAGCAGTACTTC	CASSQDEGGGSYEQYF
.	TRBV29-1	.	TRBJ2-5	TGCAGCGTTGAAGGGCTCGAGGGTACCCAGTACTTC	CSVEGLEGTQYF
.	TRBV20-1	TRBD1	TRBJ1-1	TGCAGTGCCCCACAGGGGAGGAACACTGAAGCTTTCTTT	CSAPQGRNTEAFF
.	TRBV24-1	TRBD1	TRBJ2-7	TGTGCCACCAGTGAGGCCGGGACAGGGTTCTACGAGCAGTACTTC	CATSEAGTGFYEQYF
few	TRBV6-6	.	TRBJ2-7	TGTGCCAGCAGTTACTCGGGAGTCTACGAGCAGTACTTC	CASSYSGVYEQYF
few	TRBV7-3	.	TRBJ2-3	TGTGCCAGCAGCTTCCGGGCCTTAGATACGCAGTATTTT	CASSFRALDTQYF
.	TRBV5-1	TRBD1	TRBJ2-1	TGCGCCAGCAGCCTTGACCTAGGGACAGGGTCTGATGAGCAGTTCTTC	CASSLDLGTGSDEQFF
.	TRBV4-3	.	TRBJ2-3	TGCGCCAGCAGCCAAGCGAGTTATTCAGATACGCAGTATTTT	CASSQASYSDTQYF
few	TRBV7-2	TRBD1	TRBJ1-1	TGTGCCAGCAGCTTGGACAGGGCGTTGAACACTGAAGCTTTCTTT	CASSLDRALNTEAFF
few	TRBV4-2	.	TRBJ2-1	TGTGCCAGCAGCCAAAGCGCTGCTAAGCGGAATCTGCTAGTAAATTACAATGAGCAGTTCTTC	CASSQSAAKRNLLVNYNEQFF
.	TRBV3-1	.	TRBJ2-7	TGTGCCAGCAGCCAAGAGCTAAGGTTCGAGCAGTACTTC	CASSQELRFEQYF
few	TRBV5-4	.	TRBJ1-3	TGTGCCAGCAGCTTGGAACGGGGCAACACCATATATTTT	CASSLERGNTIYF
.	TRBV14	.	TRBJ1-2	TGTGCCAGCAGCCAAGATGTGGGACATCAGCAGTATGGCTACACCTTC	CASSQDVGHQQYGYTF
few	TRBV5-5	.	TRBJ2-7	TGTGCCAGCAGCTTGGGGGTCGGGACACCTACCTACGAGCAGTACTTC	CASSLGVGTPTYEQYF
.	TRBV5-1	.	TRBJ2-1	TGCGCCAGCAGCCCGGGCGGGGGCCCGTCTACCAATGAGCAGTTCTTC	CASSPGGGPSTNEQFF
.	TRBV11-2	TRBD2	TRBJ2-1	TGTGCCAGCAGCTCCCGGGACTACGTTTTGGCTGAGCAGTTCTTC	CASSSRDYVLAEQFF
once	TRBV7-9	TRBD2	TRBJ2-1	TGTGCCCGCAGTAGCGCTAGCGGGGGGGCCAATGAGCAGTTCTTC	CARSSASGGANEQFF
.	TRBV9	.	TRBJ2-2	TGTGCCAGCACCCTCGGAGTGAGGGACACCGGGGAGCTGTTTTTT	CASTLGVRDTGELFF
few	TRBV29-1	TRBD1	TRBJ2-2	TGCAGCGTTAGTCAGGGGGTAATCACCGGGGAGCTGTTTTTT	CSVSQGVITGELFF
.	TRBV6-2/TRBV6-3	.	TRBJ2-7	TGTGCCAGCTCGATACAGGGGAGGGACTACGAGCAGTACTTC	CASSIQGRDYEQYF
few	TRBV15	.	TRBJ2-5	TGTGCCACCAGCAGAGTCAGATCTAAGGGAGAGACCCAGTACTTC	CATSRVRSKGETQYF
.	TRBV7-9	TRBD2	TRBJ2-1	TGTGCCAGCAGCTTTGGACTAGCGGGAGGGGGTGAGCAGTTCTTC	CASSFGLAGGGEQFF
.	TRBV7-2	TRBD2	TRBJ2-1	TGTGCCAGCAGCTTACCAGCTAGCGGGGCATCCTACAATGAGCAGTTCTTC	CASSLPASGASYNEQFF